Described below is a single T cell receptor (beta chain) sequence and its context. What it recognizes is unknown. From blood, about 240-500 ng of genomic DNA served as TRB template. These data are taken from a study of T and B cells in COVID-19 patients. Study at large: The recovered cohort's median age was about 36 years, versus approximately 63 years in active infection. Of around 21 active-infection patients, approximately 17 carried comorbidities linked to unfavorable COVID-19 outcome. Study conclusions and caveats: Active COVID-19 showed highly clonal TRB repertoires; recovery showed diversity and richness above healthy donors. Few blood samples existed from mildly ill patients during symptoms or early in severe cases.

Multiplex PCR with BIOMED2 TRB-A/B primer pools amplified TRB rearrangements. TCRdb reprocessed the multiplex PCR reads via MiXCR and lists one record per CDR3 protein. The table has 5,000 to 6,500 distinct CDR3 sequences, 27% seen once; the top ten hold roughly 35%. The length of the CDR3 is 15 residues. Germline V lookup: CDR1 WSHSY, CDR2 SAAADI. The V end lost 6 bases, the J end lost 0 bases, and 13 bases lay between the germline ends. Sample: blood. The TCR sequence derives from a human donor with active COVID-19. The donor label of this sample is uncertain. J is TRBJ2-3 and V is TRBV10-2, with D possibly being TRBD1 (6 bases). The CDR3 is CASRKQGLSTDTQYF. CDR3 sequence (DNA): TGCGCCAGCAGGAAACAGGGCCTTAGCACAGATACGCAGTATTTT.